A single sample is the source of the 18 T cell receptor beta chains below, sequenced in a study of immune characterization of retroperitoneal liposarcoma. TCRdb called the PCR reads again in MiXCR, with one record for every CDR3 protein. Altogether approximately 9,700 distinct CDR3 sequences are present, around 30% being singletons, with the ten largest covering 7% to 10%. The source material was tumor tissue. Source of these receptors: a male donor with retroperitoneal liposarcoma.

This chain uses TRBV7-2 with TRBJ2-1; 10 nucleotides align to TRBD2. Germline CDR1 SGHTA, CDR2 FQGNSA. V trimming: 1 base; J trimming: 13 bases; junction bases outside the gene matches: 13. The CDR3 spans 16 residues. CDR3 protein: CASSLVASGRLETQFF. CDR3 coding DNA: TGTGCCAGCAGCTTAGTCGCTAGCGGGAGACTAGAGACCCAGTTCTTC.

The gene calls are TRBV12-3 or TRBV12-4 and TRBJ2-5; TRBD2 is a possible D gene (5 bases). The J call may be mistaken, given a closer DNA end match to TRBJ2-7. The CDR3 has 13 amino acids. CDR3 sequence (DNA): TGTGCCAGCATGGATCCCGGCGGGTACGAGCAGTACTTC. This translates into CASMDPGGYEQYF.

This clonotype was seen many times. CDR3 coding DNA: TGTGCCAGCAGACCTACTAAACTAGCGGTCGACACAGATACGCAGTATTTT. Translating it yields CASRPTKLAVDTDTQYF. This chain connects TRBV7-2 to TRBJ2-3, with 8 bases lining up with TRBD2. CDR3 length equals 17 residues. V lost 6 bases and J lost 2; bases outside the gene matches: 13. Germline loops: CDR1 SGHTA, CDR2 FQGNSA. The full variable domain, completed using reference TRBV7-2 and TRBJ2-3, is GAGVSQSPSNKVTEKGKDVELRCDPISGHTALYWYRQSLGQGLEFLIYFQGNSAPDKSGLPSDRFSAERTGGSVSTLTIQRTQQEDSAVYLCASRPTKLAVDTDTQYFGPGTRLTVL.

The chain recombines TRBV11-2 with TRBJ1-5, with D possibly being TRBD1 (6 bases). V was shortened by 6 bases and J by 0 bases, with 18 bases between the two germline ends. Germline CDR1 and CDR2: SGHAT and FQNNGV. This CDR3 spans 17 amino acids. CDR3 sequence reads: CASRGPQGTYSNQPQHF. The DNA of the CDR3 is TGTGCCAGCAGGGGACCGCAGGGGACGTATAGCAATCAGCCCCAGCATTTT.

V usage is TRBV7-6 and J usage is TRBJ1-6; perhaps TRBD1 as D (5 bases). V was trimmed by 1 base and J by 15 bases, leaving 16 bases between them. Germline CDR1 is SGHVS and CDR2 is FNYEAQ. The CDR3 consists of 14 residues. The CDR3 coding sequence is TGTGCCAGCAGCTTAGAGCAGGGATCGTCGCACCTCCACTTT. The encoded protein is CASSLEQGSSHLHF.

This clonotype qualifies as medium-sized. A junction boundary mismatches the germline segment, possibly from a read error. This chain uses TRBV7-7 with TRBJ2-5; possibly TRBD2 for D (6 bases). This CDR3 has 15 amino acids. CDR1 is SSHAT and CDR2 is FNYEAQ in the germline V gene (reference sequence). CDR3 amino acids: CASSPAGRSGETQYF. The CDR3 region has the DNA TGTGCTAGCAGCCCGGCAGGGAGGAGTGGAGAGACCCAGTACTTC.

This clonotype was counted ten times or more. The rearrangement joins TRBV11-2 to TRBJ2-1; 13 bases fit TRBD2. This CDR3 region has 16 residues. V trimming: 1 base; J trimming: 10 bases; junction bases outside the gene matches: 7. The germline gives CDR1 SGHAT, CDR2 FQNNGV. The CDR3 DNA reads as TGTGCCAGCAGCTTAGCCGGACTAGCGGGAGTTGGAGAGCAGTTCTTC. As protein: CASSLAGLAGVGEQFF.

The chain recombines TRBV25-1 with TRBJ2-1; tentative D call: TRBD2 (8 bases). Judging by the DNA end, TRBJ2-5 fits better; the J call may be wrong. Germline lookup yields CDR1 MGHDK and CDR2 SYGVNS. The CDR3 runs 14 residues. In DNA form, the CDR3 reads TGTGCCAGCAGCGGACTAGCAGGGGGGGAGACCCAGTACTTC. This codes for CASSGLAGGETQYF.

This clonotype was detected only a few times. The chain employs TRBV6-1 and TRBJ1-1; D remains ambiguous. The CDR3 has 16 amino acids. Trimming took 6 bases from V and 5 from J, leaving 22 bases between them. The germline V gene has CDR1 MNHNS and CDR2 SASEGT. The CDR3 DNA reads TGTGCCAGCAGGATTGGGTTGGGAGTAAGGATTACTGAAGCTTTCTTT. Residues: CASRIGLGVRITEAFF.

V gene TRBV6-6 combines with J gene TRBJ2-3; D is ambiguous. The CDR3 extends over 13 amino acids. With 2 bases removed from V and 0 bases from J, the gap between germline ends came to 3 bases. Germline values: CDR1 MNHNY, CDR2 SVGAGI (reference sequence). The CDR3 reads CASSYDSTDTQYF. The CDR3 region has the DNA TGTGCCAGCAGTTACGACAGCACAGATACGCAGTATTTT.

The chain is built from TRBV11-2 and TRBJ2-1; 9 bases match TRBD2. Germline CDR1 and CDR2: SGHAT and FQNNGV. This CDR3 spans 15 amino acids. With 6 bases clipped from V and 10 bases from J, the junction kept 13 bases outside the gene matches. The CDR3 DNA reads as TGTGCCAGCAGTTGGACTAGCGCGAGCTCCTACGAGCAGTTCTTC. Translating it yields CASSWTSASSYEQFF.

In this sample, this clonotype turned up a few times. The chain is built from TRBV7-9 and TRBJ2-4; 8 nucleotides align to TRBD1. This CDR3 comprises 16 residues. Germline V gene sequence: CDR1 SEHNR, CDR2 FQNEAQ (reference sequence). V lost 7 bases to trimming and J lost 13 bases; unmatched junction nucleotides: 21. CDR3 loop: CASIQSTGGFYNEQYF. CDR3 DNA: TGTGCCAGCATCCAATCCACAGGGGGATTCTACAATGAGCAGTACTTC.

The chain combines TRBV6-6 with TRBJ2-1; 9 nucleotides line up with TRBD1. With V trimmed by 5 bases and J by 9 bases, 11 bases remained unmatched. The CDR3 loop spans 15 amino acids. CDR1 and CDR2 (germline): MNHNY, SVGAGI (reference sequence). As DNA, the CDR3 is TGTGCCAGCAGTAATACAGGGGGCGCAGATGGTGAGCAGTTCTTC. It specifies CASSNTGGADGEQFF.

V gene TRBV7-2 combines with J gene TRBJ2-1; D is possibly TRBD1 (6 bases). The CDR3 has 16 residues. With 5 bases removed from V and 13 bases from J, the gap between germline ends came to 27 bases. CDR1 and CDR2 (germline): SGHTA, FQGNSA. The CDR3 is CASSAPFVAGDETQFF. CDR3 nucleotide sequence: TGTGCCAGCAGCGCTCCTTTCGTGGCAGGGGACGAGACCCAGTTCTTC. The entire variable domain, with the rest obtained from reference TRBV7-2 and TRBJ2-1, is as follows: GAGVSQSPSNKVTEKGKDVELRCDPISGHTALYWYRQSLGQGLEFLIYFQGNSAPDKSGLPSDRFSAERTGGSVSTLTIQRTQQEDSAVYLCASSAPFVAGDETQFFGPGTRLTVL.

This clonotype turned up a few times. The V and J genes are TRBV6-2 or TRBV6-3 and TRBJ2-1; possibly TRBD1 for D (6 bases). Near its end, the DNA agrees better with TRBJ2-7, so the J call may be wrong. Germline CDR1 MNHEY, CDR2 SVGEGT. This CDR3 comprises 15 residues. The DNA for the CDR3 is TGTGCCAGCAGCCACAGGGCAGAGGTATCCTACGAGCAGTACTTC. Protein sequence: CASSHRAEVSYEQYF.

The DNA of the CDR3 is TGTGCCAGCAGTTCCCAACTAGCGGGGGTCAATGAGCAGTACTTC. This gives the protein CASSSQLAGVNEQYF. The rearrangement uses TRBV12-3 or TRBV12-4 and TRBJ2-1, with 11 bases matching TRBD2. The tail of the sequence fits TRBJ2-7 better, so the J call may be wrong. The CDR3 sequence is 15 residues long.

Details on this clonotype: Given a much more abundant clone one base away, this may be a read error. The rearrangement links TRBV6-4 to TRBJ2-3; 10 bases map to TRBD1. In germline, CDR1 is MRHNA, CDR2 SNTAGT. The length of the CDR3 is 15 residues. This chain's CDR3 is CTSSDPTGGPDTQYF. As DNA, the CDR3 is TGTACCAGCAGTGACCCGACAGGGGGCCCCGATACGCAGTATTTT.

In its sample, this clonotype is medium-sized. V usage is TRBV6-1 and J usage is TRBJ2-5; D not resolved. The J call may be mistaken, given a closer DNA end match to TRBJ2-7. The CDR3 totals 12 residues. Germline V CDR1 and CDR2: MNHNS, SASEGT. The CDR3 coding sequence is TGTGCCAGCAGTGAATGGAGAAACGAGCAGTACTTC. Protein product: CASSEWRNEQYF.